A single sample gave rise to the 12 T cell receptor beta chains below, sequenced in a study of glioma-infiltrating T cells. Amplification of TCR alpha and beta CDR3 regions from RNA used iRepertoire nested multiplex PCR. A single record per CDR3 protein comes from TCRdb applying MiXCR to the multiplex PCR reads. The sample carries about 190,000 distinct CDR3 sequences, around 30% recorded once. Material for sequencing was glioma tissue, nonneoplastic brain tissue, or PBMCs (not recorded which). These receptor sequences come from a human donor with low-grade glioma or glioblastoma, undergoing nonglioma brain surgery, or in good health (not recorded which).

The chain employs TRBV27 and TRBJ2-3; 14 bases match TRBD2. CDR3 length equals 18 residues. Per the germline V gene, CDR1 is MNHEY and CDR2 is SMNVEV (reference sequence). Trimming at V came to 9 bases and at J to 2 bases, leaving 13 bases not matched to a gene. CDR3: CASSVPRLAGGTTDTQYF. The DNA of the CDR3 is TGTGCCAGTAGTGTCCCGCGACTAGCGGGAGGGACCACAGATACGCAGTATTTT.

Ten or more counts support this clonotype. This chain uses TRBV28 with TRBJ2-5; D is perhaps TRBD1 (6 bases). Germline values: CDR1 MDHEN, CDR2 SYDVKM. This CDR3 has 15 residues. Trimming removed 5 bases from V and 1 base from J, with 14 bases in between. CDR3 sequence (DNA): TGTGCCAGCAGTCCCGGACAGACGACCCAAGAGACCCAGTACTTC. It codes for CASSPGQTTQETQYF. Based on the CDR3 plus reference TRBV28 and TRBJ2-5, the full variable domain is DVKVTQSSRYLVKRTGEKVFLECVQDMDHENMFWYRQDPGLGLRLIYFSYDVKMKEKGDIPEGYSVSREKKERFSLILESASTNQTSMYLCASSPGQTTQETQYFGPGTRLLVL.

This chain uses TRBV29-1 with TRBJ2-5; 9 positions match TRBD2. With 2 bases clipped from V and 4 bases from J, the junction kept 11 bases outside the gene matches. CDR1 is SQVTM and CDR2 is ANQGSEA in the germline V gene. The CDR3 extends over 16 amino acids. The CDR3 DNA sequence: TGCAGCGTTGAAATGGGGATTAGCGGGAGTACAGAGACCCAGTACTTC. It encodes CSVEMGISGSTETQYF.

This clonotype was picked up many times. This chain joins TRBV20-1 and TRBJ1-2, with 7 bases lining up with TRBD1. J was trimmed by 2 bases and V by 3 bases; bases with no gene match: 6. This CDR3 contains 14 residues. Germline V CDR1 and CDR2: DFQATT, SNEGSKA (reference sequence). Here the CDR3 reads CSARSRGLNYGYTF. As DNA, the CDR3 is TGCAGTGCTAGGAGTAGGGGGCTGAACTATGGCTACACCTTC.

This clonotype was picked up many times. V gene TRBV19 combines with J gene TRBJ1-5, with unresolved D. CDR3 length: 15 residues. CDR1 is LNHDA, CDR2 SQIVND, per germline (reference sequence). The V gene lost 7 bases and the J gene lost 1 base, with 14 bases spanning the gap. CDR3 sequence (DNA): TGTGCCAGTAAGGATCCGGGTAGGAGCAATCAGCCCCAGCATTTT. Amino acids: CASKDPGRSNQPQHF.

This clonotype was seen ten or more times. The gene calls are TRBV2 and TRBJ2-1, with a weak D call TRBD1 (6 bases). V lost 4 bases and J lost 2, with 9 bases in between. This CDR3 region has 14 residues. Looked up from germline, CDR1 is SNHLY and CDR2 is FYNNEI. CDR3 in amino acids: CASSARGTYNEQFF. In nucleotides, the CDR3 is TGTGCCAGCAGTGCCAGGGGAACCTACAATGAGCAGTTCTTC. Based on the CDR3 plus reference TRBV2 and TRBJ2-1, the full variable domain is EPEVTQTPSHQVTQMGQEVILRCVPISNHLYFYWYRQILGQKVEFLVSFYNNEISEKSEIFDDQFSVERPDGSNFTLKIRSTKLEDSAMYFCASSARGTYNEQFFGPGTRLTVL.

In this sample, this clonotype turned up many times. CDR3 DNA: TGTGCCAGCAGTTTACCACTAGCGGGCACAGATACGCAGTATTTT. It translates to CASSLPLAGTDTQYF. This chain links TRBV28 with TRBJ2-3, with 8 nucleotides matching TRBD2. The trim removed 2 bases at V and 1 base at J, leaving 2 bases unmatched. The CDR3 contains 15 residues. Per the germline V gene, CDR1 is MDHEN and CDR2 is SYDVKM. Complete variable domain (other parts from reference TRBV28 and TRBJ2-3): DVKVTQSSRYLVKRTGEKVFLECVQDMDHENMFWYRQDPGLGLRLIYFSYDVKMKEKGDIPEGYSVSREKKERFSLILESASTNQTSMYLCASSLPLAGTDTQYFGPGTRLTVL.

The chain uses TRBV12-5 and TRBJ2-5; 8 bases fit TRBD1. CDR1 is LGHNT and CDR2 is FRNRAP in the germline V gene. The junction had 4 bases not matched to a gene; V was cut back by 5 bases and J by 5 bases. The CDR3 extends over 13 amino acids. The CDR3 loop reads CASGPDRGETQYF. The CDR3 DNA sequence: TGTGCTAGTGGTCCAGACAGGGGTGAGACCCAGTACTTC.

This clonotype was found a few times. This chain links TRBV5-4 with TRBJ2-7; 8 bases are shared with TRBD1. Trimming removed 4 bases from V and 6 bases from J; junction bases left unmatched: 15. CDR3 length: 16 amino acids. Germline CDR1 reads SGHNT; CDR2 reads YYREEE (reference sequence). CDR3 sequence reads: CASSGPAGTGRREQYF. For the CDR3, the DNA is TGTGCCAGCAGCGGGCCCGCCGGGACAGGAAGGCGCGAGCAGTACTTC.

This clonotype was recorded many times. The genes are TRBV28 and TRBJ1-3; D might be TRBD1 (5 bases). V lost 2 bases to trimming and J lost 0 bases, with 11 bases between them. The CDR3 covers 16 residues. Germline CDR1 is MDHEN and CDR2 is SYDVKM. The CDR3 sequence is CASSLLTGDSGNTIYF. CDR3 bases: TGTGCCAGCAGTTTACTAACAGGAGACTCTGGAAACACCATATATTTT. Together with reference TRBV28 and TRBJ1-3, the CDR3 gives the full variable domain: DVKVTQSSRYLVKRTGEKVFLECVQDMDHENMFWYRQDPGLGLRLIYFSYDVKMKEKGDIPEGYSVSREKKERFSLILESASTNQTSMYLCASSLLTGDSGNTIYFGEGSWLTVV.

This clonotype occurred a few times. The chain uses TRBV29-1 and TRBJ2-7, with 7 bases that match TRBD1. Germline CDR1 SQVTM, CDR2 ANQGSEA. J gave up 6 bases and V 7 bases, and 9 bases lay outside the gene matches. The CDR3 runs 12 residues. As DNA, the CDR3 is TGCAGCGCTATGACAGGGCCAAGCGAGCAGTACTTC. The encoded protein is CSAMTGPSEQYF.

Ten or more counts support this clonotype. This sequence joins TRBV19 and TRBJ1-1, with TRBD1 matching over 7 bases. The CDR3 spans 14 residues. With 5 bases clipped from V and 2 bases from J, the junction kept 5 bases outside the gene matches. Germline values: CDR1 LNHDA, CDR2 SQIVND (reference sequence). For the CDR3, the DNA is TGTGCCAGTAGTCCGACAGGGACCAACACTGAAGCTTTCTTT. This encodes CASSPTGTNTEAFF.